Following are 27 T cell receptor beta chains from one sample sequenced in a study of T-cell memory formation after mild COVID-19. TCRdb independently ran MiXCR on the 5' RACE reads; one entry per CDR3 protein. The sample records fewer than 350,000 distinct CDR3 sequences, approximately 15% being singletons. Sequencing was performed on PBMCs or a T cell subset sorted from them (not recorded which). The receptors were sampled from a man between 18 and 29 years old who had mild COVID-19 (a few samples of this study predate the infection). Cell type and time point are not known.

This chain joins TRBV7-9 and TRBJ2-5; D is possibly TRBD1 or TRBD2 (5 bases each). This CDR3 is built from 15 residues. Germline V CDR1 and CDR2: SEHNR, FQNEAQ (reference sequence). V was shortened by 4 bases and J by 5 bases, with 17 bases between the two germline ends. As DNA, the CDR3 is TGTGCCAGCAGCTCTCCCTCTCGGGGCGTGGAGACCCAGTACTTC. Protein: CASSSPSRGVETQYF.

The chain links TRBV7-3 to TRBJ2-4, with D possibly being TRBD2 (8 bases). The V gene's germline CDR1 is SGHTA and CDR2 FQGTGA. The CDR3 totals 16 residues. Between the trimmed V and J ends, which lost 5 bases and 7 bases, there was a span of 21 bases. The CDR3 DNA reads TGTGCCAGCAGCCCTAAACGGGAGGGGGCGCGGAACATTCAGTACTTC. It translates to CASSPKREGARNIQYF.

This clonotype appeared many times. The chain carries TRBV5-1 and TRBJ2-3; 11 nucleotides align to TRBD2. The CDR3 sequence is 16 residues long. Germline CDR1 and CDR2: SGHRS and YFSETQ. The V and J ends lost 4 bases and 7 bases, in that order; junction bases with no gene match: 11. This CDR3 is CASSETLTSGEHTQYF. CDR3 DNA: TGCGCCAGCAGCGAGACACTGACTAGCGGGGAGCATACGCAGTATTTT.

The chain combines TRBV6-5 with TRBJ2-2; 9 bases agree with TRBD1. V shed 5 bases and J 4 bases; nucleotides not matched to a gene: 14. CDR1 and CDR2 from the germline V gene are MNHEY and SVGAGI. The CDR3 extends over 18 amino acids. The CDR3 protein is CASSHLYRTGESTGELFF. Here the CDR3 DNA reads TGTGCCAGCAGTCACCTGTACAGGACAGGGGAGAGCACCGGGGAGCTGTTTTTT.

The chain is built from TRBV7-9 and TRBJ2-2; 8 bases align to TRBD1. From germline, CDR1 is SEHNR and CDR2 FQNEAQ (reference sequence). The CDR3 totals 16 residues. V trimming: 5 bases; J trimming: 4 bases; junction bases outside the gene matches: 9. As DNA, the CDR3 is TGTGCCAGCAGCGCCGACAGGGGAGAAGGCACCGGGGAGCTGTTTTTT. The encoded protein is CASSADRGEGTGELFF.

In this sample, this clonotype turned up a few times. The CDR3 nucleotides are TGTGCCACCAGCAGGTACAACGGGAACACAGATACGCAGTATTTT. Its translation is CATSRYNGNTDTQYF. The chain is built from TRBV15 and TRBJ2-3, with D perhaps matching TRBD2 (5 bases). Per germline, CDR1 LNHNV and CDR2 YYDKDF (reference sequence). CDR3 length: 15 amino acids. V lost 3 bases and J 2 bases, leaving 12 bases between the germline ends.

This clonotype showed up just a few times. CDR3 coding DNA: TGTGCCAGCAGTTTTCGGGGAGGGGACACTGAAGCTTTCTTT. Encoded protein: CASSFRGGDTEAFF. The rearrangement links TRBV12-3 or TRBV12-4 to TRBJ1-1; TRBD1 is a possible D gene (5 bases). V was cut by 3 bases and J by 3 bases, with 11 bases left in between. CDR3 length: 14 amino acids.

The rearrangement links TRBV7-2 to TRBJ2-7; 8 nucleotides align to TRBD1. Per the germline V gene, CDR1 is SGHTA and CDR2 is FQGNSA. The V segment lost 4 bases and the J segment 5 bases; nucleotides outside the gene matches: 7. The CDR3 is made up of 14 amino acids. CDR3 nucleotide sequence: TGTGCCAGCAGCTACCGGACAGGGCGGGACGAGCAGTACTTC. Translation: CASSYRTGRDEQYF. Full variable domain (remainder filled in from reference TRBV7-2 and TRBJ2-7): GAGVSQSPSNKVTEKGKDVELRCDPISGHTALYWYRQSLGQGLEFLIYFQGNSAPDKSGLPSDRFSAERTGGSVSTLTIQRTQQEDSAVYLCASSYRTGRDEQYFGPGTRLTVT.

The rearrangement links TRBV7-2 to TRBJ2-3, with a possible D match to TRBD2 (6 bases). The V end was cut by 5 bases, the J end by 2 bases, with 14 bases between. In germline, CDR1 is SGHTA, CDR2 FQGNSA. The CDR3 is made up of 15 amino acids. Here the CDR3 DNA reads TGTGCCAGCAGCCCCCGGCTAGCGAACACAGATACGCAGTATTTT. Translated, it gives CASSPRLANTDTQYF.

This chain connects TRBV5-6 to TRBJ2-7; D unclear. Looked up from germline, CDR1 is SGHDT and CDR2 is YYEEEE. Trimming removed 0 bases at V and 3 bases at J, with 10 bases between. The CDR3 totals 14 residues. In nucleotides, the CDR3 is TGTGCCAGCAGCTTGGACGCGGACCTCTACGAGCAGTACTTC. It codes for CASSLDADLYEQYF.

The genes are TRBV27 and TRBJ2-1; tentatively, D is TRBD1 (6 bases). Germline CDR1 reads MNHEY; CDR2 reads SMNVEV (reference sequence). This CDR3 has 16 amino acids. V was shortened by 8 bases and J by 2 bases, with 19 bases between the two germline ends. In DNA, the CDR3 is TGTGCCAGCGGCCCGCCGCACAGGGCCCCCTACAATGAGCAGTTCTTC. It translates to CASGPPHRAPYNEQFF.

This clonotype was counted a few times. J is TRBJ2-7 and V is TRBV6-2 or TRBV6-3; the match to TRBD2 covers 8 bases. J gave up 6 bases and V 4 bases, and 8 bases lay outside the gene matches. This CDR3 contains 14 residues. Germline V lookup: CDR1 MNHEY, CDR2 SVGEGT. This CDR3 is CASSSAGGRSEQYV. The CDR3 nucleotides are TGTGCCAGCAGTTCGGCGGGAGGACGATCCGAGCAGTACGTC.

This clonotype was seen many times. This chain connects TRBV12-3 or TRBV12-4 to TRBJ2-5; D gene uncertain. V lost 6 bases and J lost 5, with 13 bases in between. The CDR3 contains 13 residues. The chain's CDR3 is CASRNPKWETQYF. The CDR3 region has the DNA TGTGCCAGCAGAAACCCAAAGTGGGAGACCCAGTACTTC.

The chain links TRBV7-8 to TRBJ1-1; D gene uncertain. The germline gives CDR1 SGHVS, CDR2 FQNEAQ. This CDR3 is 14 amino acids long. V dropped 5 bases and J dropped 1 base, with 11 bases sitting between them. For the CDR3, the DNA is TGTGCCAGCAGCCCGACACCCTCGAACACTGAAGCTTTCTTT. This encodes CASSPTPSNTEAFF. Supplemented by reference TRBV7-8 and TRBJ1-1, the full variable domain reads GAGVSQSPRYKVAKRGQDVALRCDPISGHVSLFWYQQALGQGPEFLTYFQNEAQLDKSGLPSDRFFAERPEGSVSTLKIQRTQQEDSAVYLCASSPTPSNTEAFFGQGTRLTVV.

The J gene is TRBJ1-1, the V gene TRBV7-2; 8 bases map to TRBD1. The germline CDR1 and CDR2 sequences are SGHTA and FQGNSA. The CDR3 contains 16 residues. V lost 6 bases, J lost 3 bases, and 12 bases stayed unmatched. In DNA, the CDR3 is TGTGCCAGCAGGCCTAGAAGTGACAGGGGAGACACTGAAGCTTTCTTT. This encodes CASRPRSDRGDTEAFF. The complete variable domain, with remaining parts taken from reference TRBV7-2 and TRBJ1-1, reads GAGVSQSPSNKVTEKGKDVELRCDPISGHTALYWYRQSLGQGLEFLIYFQGNSAPDKSGLPSDRFSAERTGGSVSTLTIQRTQQEDSAVYLCASRPRSDRGDTEAFFGQGTRLTVV.

V gene TRBV7-8 combines with J gene TRBJ2-7; D remains ambiguous. The V end was cut by 4 bases, the J end by 2 bases, with 3 bases between. CDR1 is SGHVS, CDR2 FQNEAQ, per germline. The CDR3 is made up of 11 amino acids. CDR3 nucleotides: TGTGCCAGCAGCTCCACCTACGAGCAGTACGTC. Encoded protein: CASSSTYEQYV.

This sequence joins TRBV14 and TRBJ2-4, with D possibly matching TRBD1 (8 bases). Germline CDR1 is SGHDN and CDR2 is FVKESK. Trimming took off 5 bases at V and 6 bases at J, with 14 bases between the two ends. This CDR3 has 14 amino acids. The CDR3 sequence: CASSDRGGINIQYF. The CDR3 DNA follows: TGTGCCAGCAGCGACAGGGGAGGGATAAACATTCAGTACTTC.

The rearrangement joins TRBV4-2 to TRBJ2-5; 9 positions match TRBD2. This CDR3 comprises 15 residues. Per the germline V gene, CDR1 is LGHNA and CDR2 is YNFKEQ. J lost 5 bases, V lost 0 bases, and 4 bases had no gene match. The CDR3 nucleotides read TGTGCCAGCAGCCAAGACCGCGGGGGGGAGGAGACCCAGTACTTC. Its protein is CASSQDRGGEETQYF.

The V call is TRBV6-2 or TRBV6-3, the J call TRBJ2-5, with 14 nucleotides matching TRBD2. The CDR3 sequence is 18 residues long. After removal of 6 bases from V and 0 bases from J, the junction contained 9 bases not matched to a gene. The germline V gene has CDR1 MNHEY and CDR2 SVGEGT. The CDR3, as DNA: TGTGCCAGCAGACCCCGGACTAGCGGGGGGCTGTACCAAGAGACCCAGTACTTC. Its protein product is CASRPRTSGGLYQETQYF.

This clonotype showed up just a few times. The CDR3 bases are TGCAGTGCCCCCCTTGGATTGTTCTACACCTTC. It yields the protein CSAPLGLFYTF. The chain combines TRBV20-1 with TRBJ1-2; D is undetermined. CDR1 and CDR2 from the germline V gene are DFQATT and SNEGSKA (reference sequence). The V and J ends lost 6 bases and 10 bases respectively, with 15 bases between them. CDR3 length equals 11 residues.

This clonotype has a count of ten or more. This CDR3 reads CASSAGQGTTLTPLHF. CDR3 bases: TGTGCCAGCAGCGCTGGGCAGGGGACCACATTGACACCCCTCCACTTT. This chain links TRBV5-4 with TRBJ1-6; D is possibly TRBD1 (6 bases). CDR1 is SGHNT, CDR2 YYREEE, per germline (reference sequence). The CDR3 has 16 amino acids. Trimming removed 4 bases at V and 11 bases at J, with 22 bases between.

The table lists this clonotype with many counts. The chain is built from TRBV4-3 and TRBJ2-7; D unclear. The V gene lost 0 bases and the J gene lost 2 bases, with 14 bases spanning the gap. The CDR3 has 16 amino acids. The germline CDR1 and CDR2 sequences are LGHNA and YSLEER. DNA for the CDR3: TGCGCCAGCAGCCAAGATAGTCAAGCCCCAGCCTACGAGCAGTACTTC. Protein: CASSQDSQAPAYEQYF.

This clonotype has a count of ten or more. The CDR3 region has the DNA TGTGCCAGCAGCTTAGTGGTCACTGAAGCTTTCTTT. This gives the protein CASSLVVTEAFF. This chain uses TRBV7-9 with TRBJ1-1, with D uncertain. Germline V gene data show CDR1 as SEHNR and CDR2 as FQNEAQ (reference sequence). The CDR3 runs to 12 residues. V was cut by 1 base and J by 4 bases, with 4 bases left in between.

This clonotype was seen a handful of times. The CDR3 is CASSPPGNLAKNIQYF. CDR3 nucleotide sequence: TGTGCCAGCAGCCCCCCCGGGAACTTAGCCAAAAACATTCAGTACTTC. This chain uses TRBV7-9 with TRBJ2-4, with D possibly matching TRBD2 (5 bases). The germline V and J ends were trimmed by 5 bases and 0 bases, with 14 bases remaining between them. Germline assignment: CDR1 SEHNR and CDR2 FQNEAQ (reference sequence). This CDR3 is 16 amino acids long.

J is TRBJ2-7 and V is TRBV25-1; perhaps TRBD2 as D (5 bases). CDR3 length: 12 residues. CDR1 and CDR2 from the germline V gene are MGHDK and SYGVNS. Trimming stripped 3 bases from V and 9 bases from J, with 12 bases between. The chain's CDR3 is CASSDRRAAQYF. The CDR3 nucleotides are TGTGCCAGCAGTGACCGGCGGGCAGCGCAGTACTTC.

This chain connects TRBV29-1 to TRBJ1-3; D is undetermined. Looked up from germline, CDR1 is SQVTM and CDR2 is ANQGSEA. This CDR3 has 13 amino acids. With 4 bases removed from V and 0 bases from J, the gap between germline ends came to 7 bases. For the CDR3, the DNA is TGCAGCGTTGCCTGGGACTCTGGAAACACCATATATTTT. Translation gives CSVAWDSGNTIYF.

This clonotype came up a few times. This chain joins TRBV7-2 and TRBJ1-6; 8 bases map to TRBD1. Germline trimming cut 5 bases from V and 11 bases from J; bases unmatched to any gene: 8. The CDR3 consists of 14 residues. Germline CDR1 and CDR2: SGHTA and FQGNSA. The CDR3 DNA sequence: TGTGCCAGCAGCACGGACAGGGTCAATACACCCCTCCACTTT. It is translated as CASSTDRVNTPLHF.